A single sample gave rise to the 8 T cell receptor beta chains below, sequenced in a study of T cell responses to AZD1222 COVID-19 vaccine. Assay used: immunoSEQ multiplex PCR; TCRdb lists only in-frame clones, some missing. Found here are 120,000 or so clones, just over 90% of them singletons; the top ten hold 7.2%. Sample: peripheral blood, taken on day 0 of AZD1222 vaccination. The origin of the receptors is an adult in good health.

V usage is TRBV21-1 and J usage is TRBJ1-3. TRBV21-1 is termed a pseudogene. This CDR3 contains 14 residues. In nucleotides, the CDR3 is TGTGCCAGCACCCAATGGAGGGGGGGAAACACCATATATTTT. It codes for CASTQWRGGNTIYF.

This clone was observed once. The chain recombines TRBV28 with TRBJ1-4, with TRBD1 as a possible D gene (5 bases). This CDR3 comprises 12 residues. In germline, CDR1 is MDHEN, CDR2 SYDVKM. V lost 6 bases and J 14 bases, leaving 16 bases between the germline ends. The chain's CDR3 is CASSTRARGLFF. The CDR3 DNA reads TGTGCCAGCAGCACCAGGGCGCGTGGGCTGTTTTTT.

The genes are TRBV9 and TRBJ2-2, with no clear D. With 0 bases removed from V and 6 bases from J, the gap between germline ends came to 3 bases. The CDR3 is 12 amino acids. Germline lookup yields CDR1 SGDLS and CDR2 YYNGEE. CDR3: CASSVVPGELFF. CDR3 bases: TGTGCCAGCAGCGTAGTACCCGGGGAGCTGTTTTTT.

V and J are TRBV7-2 and TRBJ2-3; no reliable D call. The CDR3 covers 15 residues. The V and J ends lost 0 bases and 5 bases respectively, with 12 bases between them. Germline CDR1 and CDR2: SGHTA and FQGNSA. CDR3 DNA sequence: TGTGCCAGCAGCTTAGCGGGCAACAGAGTAGATACGCAGTATTTT. It is translated as CASSLAGNRVDTQYF. Variable domain in full (rest from reference TRBV7-2 and TRBJ2-3): GAGVSQSPSNKVTEKGKDVELRCDPISGHTALYWYRQSLGQGLEFLIYFQGNSAPDKSGLPSDRFSAERTGGSVSTLTIQRTQQEDSAVYLCASSLAGNRVDTQYFGPGTRLTVL.

This chain uses TRBV27 with TRBJ2-7, with a possible D match to TRBD1 (6 bases). Per the germline V gene, CDR1 is MNHEY and CDR2 is SMNVEV (reference sequence). Trimming stripped 4 bases from V and 5 bases from J, with 9 bases between. The CDR3 spans 12 residues. The CDR3 DNA sequence: TGTGCCAGCAGTTCCAGGGGTGACGAGCAGTACTTC. The encoded protein is CASSSRGDEQYF.

The gene calls are TRBV4-1 and TRBJ2-1; no definite D call. Trimming left V 2 bases short and J 0 bases short, with 8 bases between. Germline CDR1 reads MGHRA; CDR2 reads YSYEKL. The length of the CDR3 is 15 residues. This chain's CDR3 is CASSQNPSSYNEQFF. The CDR3 region has the DNA TGCGCCAGCAGCCAAAACCCCAGCTCCTACAATGAGCAGTTCTTC.

This rearrangement joins TRBV12-3 or TRBV12-4 to TRBJ1-2; possible D gene TRBD1, 5 bases. Trimming stripped 7 bases from V and 6 bases from J, with 15 bases between. The CDR3 totals 13 residues. The CDR3: CASTLEGRDGYTF. The CDR3 coding sequence is TGTGCCAGCACCCTGGAGGGGCGAGATGGCTACACCTTC.

CDR3 in amino acids: CASSRTGPYEQYF. The CDR3 DNA reads TGTGCCAGCAGTCGGACAGGACCCTACGAGCAGTACTTC. The V gene is TRBV7-9, the J gene TRBJ2-7; 7 bases align to TRBD1. Germline CDR1 and CDR2: SEHNR and FQNEAQ (reference sequence). J gave up 2 bases and V 6 bases, and 4 bases lay outside the gene matches. This CDR3 spans 13 amino acids.